The T cell receptor beta chain described here comes from a study of blood T cell repertoires in COVID-19. Background on the study: PBMCs, B-cell-depleted T cells, or T cells provided the cDNA or gDNA that made up the material.

Seattle patient enrollment occurred during active infection, with longitudinal follow-up thereafter. This clone was seen more than once but under ten times. The CDR3 runs to 16 residues. V was pared by 1 base and J by 9 bases, with 16 bases between. The germline V gene has CDR1 SNHLY and CDR2 FYNNEI. Study processing details: The authors estimated nucleated cell counts from reference gene primer amplification. TCRdb's table, derived via immunoSEQ multiplex PCR, lists solely in-frame clones and lacks some. The DNA was the basis for D and trimming; V, J and clone size are from that table. The sample contains about 180,000 clones, approximately 78% of which appear only once.

The chain has TRBV2 and TRBJ1-6; perhaps TRBD1 as D (6 bases). Sequenced material: peripheral blood. The sequence was collected from a woman older than 75 with COVID-19, enrolled during active disease. The CDR3 nucleotides are TGTGCCAGCAGTGAAGTAACAGGGTACGTCTCTTCACCCCTCCACTTT. Translation gives CASSEVTGYVSSPLHF.